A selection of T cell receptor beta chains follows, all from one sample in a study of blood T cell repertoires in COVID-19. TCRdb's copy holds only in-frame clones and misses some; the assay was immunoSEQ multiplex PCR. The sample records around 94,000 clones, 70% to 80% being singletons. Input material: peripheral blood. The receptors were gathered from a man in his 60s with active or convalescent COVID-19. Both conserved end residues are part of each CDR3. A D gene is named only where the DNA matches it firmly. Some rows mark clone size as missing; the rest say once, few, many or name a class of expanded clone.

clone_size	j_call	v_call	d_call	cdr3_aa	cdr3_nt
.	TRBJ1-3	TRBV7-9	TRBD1	CASSLGGRALNTIYF	TGTGCCAGCAGTCTAGGGGGCAGGGCTTTAAACACCATATATTTT
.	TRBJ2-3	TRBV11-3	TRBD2	CASSFGTSGSGTDTQYF	TGTGCCAGCAGCTTTGGGACTAGCGGGAGTGGCACAGATACGCAGTATTTT
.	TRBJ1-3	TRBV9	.	CASSNPRGAVSGNTIYF	TGTGCCAGCAGCAACCCCCGTGGGGCGGTCTCTGGAAACACCATATATTTT
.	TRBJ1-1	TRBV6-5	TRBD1	CASSYSRQGGTEAFF	TGTGCCAGCAGTTACTCGAGACAGGGGGGGACTGAAGCTTTCTTT
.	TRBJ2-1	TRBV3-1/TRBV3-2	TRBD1	CASSQVRTGYFF	TGTGCCAGCAGCCAAGTCCGGACAGGGTATTTCTTC
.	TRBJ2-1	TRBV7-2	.	CASSPVSTPGYNEQFF	TGTGCCAGCAGTCCGGTGTCGACCCCAGGGTACAATGAGCAGTTCTTC
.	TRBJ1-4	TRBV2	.	CASRDLGATNEKLFF	TGTGCCAGCAGGGACCTCGGGGCAACTAATGAAAAACTGTTTTTT
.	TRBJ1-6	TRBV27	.	CASSLSGRGWNSPLHF	TGTGCCAGCAGTTTATCGGGGAGGGGCTGGAATTCACCCCTCCACTTT
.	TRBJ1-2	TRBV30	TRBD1	CAGQKGQAYGYTF	TGTGCCGGGCAGAAGGGACAGGCCTATGGCTACACCTTC
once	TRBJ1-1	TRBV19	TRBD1	CASSMGQGGNTEAFF	TGTGCCAGTAGTATGGGACAGGGCGGAAACACTGAAGCTTTCTTT
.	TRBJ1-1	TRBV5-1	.	CASSLGQGIGDTEAFF	TGCGCCAGCAGCTTAGGCCAGGGCATTGGGGACACTGAAGCTTTCTTT
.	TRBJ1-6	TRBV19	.	CASSSRQLYNSPLHF	TGTGCCAGTAGTTCCCGACAGCTCTATAATTCACCCCTCCACTTT
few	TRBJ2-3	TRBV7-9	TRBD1	CASCPSWDRSLVSTDTQYF	TGTGCCAGCTGTCCGTCTTGGGACAGGAGTTTGGTGAGCACAGATACGCAGTATTTT
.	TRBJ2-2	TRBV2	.	CASSERRRGTGELFF	TGTGCCAGCAGTGAAAGGAGGCGGGGCACCGGGGAGCTGTTTTTT
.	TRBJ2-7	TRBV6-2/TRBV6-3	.	CASSYFLDSFDSYEQYF	TGTGCCAGCAGTTACTTTTTGGACAGCTTCGACTCCTACGAGCAGTACTTC
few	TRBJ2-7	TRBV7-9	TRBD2	CASSWGTNYEQYF	TGTGCCAGCAGCTGGGGGACTAACTACGAGCAGTACTTC
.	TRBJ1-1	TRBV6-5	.	CAALTGPSEAFF	TGTGCCGCCCTTACAGGGCCTAGTGAAGCTTTCTTT
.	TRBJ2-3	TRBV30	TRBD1	CAWSVRTGSSDTQYF	TGTGCCTGGAGTGTAAGGACAGGGTCATCAGATACGCAGTATTTT
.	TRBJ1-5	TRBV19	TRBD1	CASSTHRDRGQPQHF	TGTGCCAGTAGTACCCACCGGGACAGGGGGCAGCCCCAGCATTTT
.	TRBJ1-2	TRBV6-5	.	CASSYNPATGAEGYTF	TGTGCCAGCAGTTATAATCCCGCGACAGGCGCGGAAGGCTACACCTTC
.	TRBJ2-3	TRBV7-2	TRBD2	CASSPGGRDTQYF	TGTGCCAGCAGCCCGGGAGGTCGGGATACGCAGTATTTT
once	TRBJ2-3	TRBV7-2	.	CASSSPSGVTDTQYF	TGTGCCAGCAGCTCCCCCAGCGGAGTGACAGATACGCAGTATTTT
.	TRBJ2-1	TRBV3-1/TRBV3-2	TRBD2	CASSHRTGLAGGHNEQFF	TGTGCCAGCAGCCATCGGACTGGACTAGCGGGAGGCCACAATGAGCAGTTCTTC
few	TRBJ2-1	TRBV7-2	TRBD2	CASRVGSGRNEQFF	TGTGCCAGCAGGGTGGGGAGCGGGAGGAATGAGCAGTTCTTC
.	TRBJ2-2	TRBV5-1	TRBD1	CASRRGQGRGELFF	TGCGCCAGCAGACGTGGACAGGGCCGCGGGGAGCTGTTTTTT
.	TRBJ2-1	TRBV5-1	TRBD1	CASSLTGATHHEQFF	TGCGCCAGCAGCTTGACAGGGGCAACTCATCATGAGCAGTTCTTC
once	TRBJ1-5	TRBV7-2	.	CASSLDRNNQPQHF	TGTGCCAGCAGCCTGGACAGAAACAATCAGCCCCAGCATTTT
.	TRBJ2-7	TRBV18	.	CASSQDRYEQYF	TGTGCCAGCTCACAGGACAGATACGAGCAGTACTTC
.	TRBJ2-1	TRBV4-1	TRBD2	CASSQDQAGDLFF	TGCGCCAGCAGCCAAGATCAAGCGGGAGACCTGTTCTTC
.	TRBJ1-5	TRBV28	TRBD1	CASSSPGQGAHQPQHF	TGTGCCAGCAGTTCACCGGGACAGGGGGCTCATCAGCCCCAGCATTTT
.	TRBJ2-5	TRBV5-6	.	CASSLTTGVPRGETQYF	TGTGCCAGCAGCTTGACAACAGGAGTTCCTAGGGGAGAGACCCAGTACTTC
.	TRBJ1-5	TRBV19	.	CASSIRTDSNQPQHF	TGTGCCAGTAGTATTAGGACAGATAGCAATCAGCCCCAGCATTTT
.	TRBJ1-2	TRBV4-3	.	CASSQDWAYGYTF	TGCGCCAGCAGCCAAGACTGGGCCTATGGCTACACCTTC
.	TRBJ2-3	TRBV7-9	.	CASSHTDTQYF	TGTGCCAGCAGCCACACAGATACGCAGTATTTT
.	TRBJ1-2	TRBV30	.	CAWRSLHYGYTF	TGTGCCTGGAGATCACTGCACTATGGCTACACCTTC
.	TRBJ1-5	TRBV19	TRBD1	CASSRDRGFNQPQHF	TGTGCCAGTAGTCGGGACAGGGGGTTCAATCAGCCCCAGCATTTT
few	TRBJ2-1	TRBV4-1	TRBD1	CASSQATGTGAYNEQFF	TGCGCCAGCAGCCAAGCTACCGGGACAGGTGCGTACAATGAGCAGTTCTTC
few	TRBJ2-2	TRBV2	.	CASSIRAGELFF	TGTGCCAGCAGCATCAGGGCCGGGGAGCTGTTTTTT
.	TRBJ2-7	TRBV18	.	CASSPDRALYF	TGTGCCAGCTCACCCGACAGAGCCCTGTACTTC
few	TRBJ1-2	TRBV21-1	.	CASSKGHRGNYGYTF	TGTGCCAGCAGCAAAGGGCACAGGGGGAACTATGGCTACACCTTC
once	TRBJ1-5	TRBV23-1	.	CASSQVGGANQPQHF	TGCGCCAGCAGTCAAGTAGGAGGGGCGAATCAGCCCCAGCATTTT
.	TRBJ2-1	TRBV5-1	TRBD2	CASSTPTSGYNEQFF	TGCGCCAGCAGCACCCCGACTAGCGGATACAATGAGCAGTTCTTC
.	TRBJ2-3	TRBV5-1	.	CASSPRPAGADTQYF	TGCGCCAGCAGCCCGAGACCAGCGGGCGCAGATACGCAGTATTTT
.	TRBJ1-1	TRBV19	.	CASSIAGFQPNTEAFF	TGTGCCAGTAGTATAGCAGGGTTCCAACCGAACACTGAAGCTTTCTTT
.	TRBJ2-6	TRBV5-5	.	CASSYQGGAVSGANVLTF	TGTGCCAGCAGCTATCAAGGGGGGGCAGTCTCTGGGGCCAACGTCCTGACTTTC
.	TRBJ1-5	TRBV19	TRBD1	CASSIGYRGQEPQHF	TGTGCCAGTAGTATAGGGTACAGGGGGCAAGAGCCCCAGCATTTT
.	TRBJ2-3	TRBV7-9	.	CASSWLIGTDTQYF	TGTGCCAGCAGCTGGCTTATCGGGACAGATACGCAGTATTTT
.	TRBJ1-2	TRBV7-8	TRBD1	CASSLFTGTGVGGYTF	TGTGCCAGCAGCCTGTTCACCGGGACAGGGGTTGGTGGCTACACCTTC
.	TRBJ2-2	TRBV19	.	CASTFRGSNTGELFF	TGTGCCAGTACATTCCGGGGGTCGAACACCGGGGAGCTGTTTTTT
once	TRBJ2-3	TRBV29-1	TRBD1	CSVEKGTGVDTQYF	TGCAGCGTTGAAAAGGGGACAGGGGTCGATACGCAGTATTTT
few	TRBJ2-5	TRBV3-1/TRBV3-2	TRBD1	CASSRGQSQETQYF	TGTGCCAGCAGCCGGGGACAGAGCCAAGAGACCCAGTACTTC
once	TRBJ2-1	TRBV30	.	CAWVGRGRSYNEQFF	TGTGCCTGGGTGGGCAGGGGTCGCTCCTACAATGAGCAGTTCTTC